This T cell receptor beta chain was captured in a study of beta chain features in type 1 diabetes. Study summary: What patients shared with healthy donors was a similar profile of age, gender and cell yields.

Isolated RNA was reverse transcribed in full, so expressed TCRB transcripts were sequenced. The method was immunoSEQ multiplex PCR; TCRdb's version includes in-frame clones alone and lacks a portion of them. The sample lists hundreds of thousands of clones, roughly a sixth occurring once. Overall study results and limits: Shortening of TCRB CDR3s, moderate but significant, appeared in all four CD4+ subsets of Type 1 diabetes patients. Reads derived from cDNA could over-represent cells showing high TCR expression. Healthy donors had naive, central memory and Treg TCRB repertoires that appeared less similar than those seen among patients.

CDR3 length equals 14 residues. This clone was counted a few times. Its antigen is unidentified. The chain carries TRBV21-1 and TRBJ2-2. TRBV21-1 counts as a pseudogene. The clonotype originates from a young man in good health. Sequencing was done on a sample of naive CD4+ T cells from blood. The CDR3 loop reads CASSKGPNTGELFF. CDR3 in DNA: TGTGCCAGCAGCAAAGGTCCGAACACCGGGGAGCTGTTTTTT.